The subject of this entry is one T cell receptor beta chain. Its matching antigen is unknown. The data were taken from a study of EBV T-cell therapy then PD-1 blockade in nasopharyngeal carcinoma. Trimming removed 5 bases from V and 4 bases from J; junction bases left unmatched: 7. The germline V gene has CDR1 SEHNR and CDR2 FQNEAQ (reference sequence). The CDR3 runs 14 residues. The treatment here: AdE1-LMPpoly-expanded autologous EBV-specific T-cell therapy followed by anti-PD-1 nivolumab. Here immunoSEQ multiplex PCR was the method, and the copy in TCRdb shows in-frame clones only, minus some. In the table there are some 15,000 clones, 80% to 90% of which are singletons.

This chain links TRBV7-9 with TRBJ2-7; the match to TRBD1 covers 8 bases. This clonotype was obtained from a middle-aged man with nasopharyngeal carcinoma. Sequenced material: CD8+ T cells from blood, taken around day 100 from a patient whose treatment included autologous EBV-specific T cells and nivolumab. CDR3: CASSGQGLFYEQYF. Here the CDR3 DNA reads TGTGCCAGCAGCGGACAGGGCCTGTTTTACGAGCAGTACTTC. The variable domain in full, with the rest retrieved from reference TRBV7-9 and TRBJ2-7, is DTGVSQNPRHKITKRGQNVTFRCDPISEHNRLYWYRQTLGQGPEFLTYFQNEAQLEKSRLLSDRFSAERPKGSFSTLEIQRTEQGDSAMYLCASSGQGLFYEQYFGPGTRLTVT.